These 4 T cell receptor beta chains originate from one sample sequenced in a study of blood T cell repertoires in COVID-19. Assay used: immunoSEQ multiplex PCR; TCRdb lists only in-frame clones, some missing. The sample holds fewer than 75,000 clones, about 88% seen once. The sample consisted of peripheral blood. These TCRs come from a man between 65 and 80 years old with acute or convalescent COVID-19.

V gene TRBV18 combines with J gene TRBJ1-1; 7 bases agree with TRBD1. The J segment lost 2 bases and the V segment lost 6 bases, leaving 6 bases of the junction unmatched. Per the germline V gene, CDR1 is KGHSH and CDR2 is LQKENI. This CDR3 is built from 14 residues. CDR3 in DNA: TGTGCCAGCTCGCGGACAGGAACAAACACTGAAGCTTTCTTT. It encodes CASSRTGTNTEAFF.

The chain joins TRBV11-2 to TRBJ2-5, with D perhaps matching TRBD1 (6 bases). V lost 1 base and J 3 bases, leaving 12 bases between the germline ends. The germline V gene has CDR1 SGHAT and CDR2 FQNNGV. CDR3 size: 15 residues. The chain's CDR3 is CASSLGTVFEETQYF. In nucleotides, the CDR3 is TGTGCCAGCAGCTTAGGGACAGTATTTGAAGAGACCCAGTACTTC. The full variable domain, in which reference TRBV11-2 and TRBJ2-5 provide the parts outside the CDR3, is EAGVAQSPRYKIIEKRQSVAFWCNPISGHATLYWYQQILGQGPKLLIQFQNNGVVDDSQLPKDRFSAERLKGVDSTLKIQPAKLEDSAVYLCASSLGTVFEETQYFGPGTRLLVL.

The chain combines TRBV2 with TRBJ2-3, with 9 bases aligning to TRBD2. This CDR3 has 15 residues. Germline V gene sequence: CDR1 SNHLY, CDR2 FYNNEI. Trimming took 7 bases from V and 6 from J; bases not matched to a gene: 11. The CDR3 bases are TGTGCCAGCAAAAGGGCTAGCGGGGCTAAGGATACGCAGTATTTT. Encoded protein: CASKRASGAKDTQYF.

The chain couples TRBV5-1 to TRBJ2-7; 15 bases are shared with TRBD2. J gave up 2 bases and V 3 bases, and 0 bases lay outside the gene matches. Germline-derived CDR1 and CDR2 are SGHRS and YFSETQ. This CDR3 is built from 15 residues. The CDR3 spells CASSWTSGGAYEQYF. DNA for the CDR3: TGCGCCAGCAGCTGGACTAGCGGGGGGGCCTACGAGCAGTACTTC. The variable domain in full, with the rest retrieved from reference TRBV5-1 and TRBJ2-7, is KAGVTQTPRYLIKTRGQQVTLSCSPISGHRSVSWYQQTPGQGLQFLFEYFSETQRNKGNFPGRFSGRQFSNSRSEMNVSTLELGDSALYLCASSWTSGGAYEQYFGPGTRLTVT.